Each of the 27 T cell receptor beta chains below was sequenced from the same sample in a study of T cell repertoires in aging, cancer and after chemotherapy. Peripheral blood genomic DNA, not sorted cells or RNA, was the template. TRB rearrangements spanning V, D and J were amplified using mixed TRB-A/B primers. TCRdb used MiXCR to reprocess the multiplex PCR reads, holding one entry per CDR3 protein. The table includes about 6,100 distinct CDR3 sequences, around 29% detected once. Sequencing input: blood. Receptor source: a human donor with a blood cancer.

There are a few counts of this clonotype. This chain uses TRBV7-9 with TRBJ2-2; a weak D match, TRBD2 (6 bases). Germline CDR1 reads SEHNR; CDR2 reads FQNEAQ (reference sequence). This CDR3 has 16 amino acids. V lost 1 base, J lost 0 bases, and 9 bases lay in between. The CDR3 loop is CASSLDGGSNTGELFF. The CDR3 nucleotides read TGTGCCAGCAGCTTAGATGGGGGGTCGAACACCGGGGAGCTGTTTTTT.

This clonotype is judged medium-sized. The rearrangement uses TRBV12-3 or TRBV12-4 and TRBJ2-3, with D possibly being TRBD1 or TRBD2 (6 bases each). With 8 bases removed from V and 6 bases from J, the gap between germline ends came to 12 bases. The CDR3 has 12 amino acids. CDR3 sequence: CASLRGQDTQYF. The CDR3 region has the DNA TGTGCCAGCCTTCGGGGGCAGGATACGCAGTATTTT.

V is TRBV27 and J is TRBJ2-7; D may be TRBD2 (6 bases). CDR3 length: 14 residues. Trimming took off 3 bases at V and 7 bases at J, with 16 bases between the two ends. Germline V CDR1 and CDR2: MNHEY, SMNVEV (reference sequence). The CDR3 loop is CASSLGSGRGEQYF. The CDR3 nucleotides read TGTGCCAGCAGTTTGGGTTCAGGACGGGGGGAGCAGTACTTC.

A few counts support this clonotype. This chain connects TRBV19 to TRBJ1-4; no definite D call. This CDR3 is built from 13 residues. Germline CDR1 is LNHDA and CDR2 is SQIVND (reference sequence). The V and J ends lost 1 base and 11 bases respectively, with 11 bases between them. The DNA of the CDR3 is TGTGCCAGTAGTATAGGAGATAGGACGAAACTGTTTTTT. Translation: CASSIGDRTKLFF. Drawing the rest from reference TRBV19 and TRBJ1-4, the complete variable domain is DGGITQSPKYLFRKEGQNVTLSCEQNLNHDAMYWYRQDPGQGLRLIYYSQIVNDFQKGDIAEGYSVSREKKESFPLTVTSAQKNPTAFYLCASSIGDRTKLFFGSGTQLSVL.

The CDR3 DNA reads as TGTGCCAGCAGCTTACTGAACACTGAAGCTTTCTTT. Encoded protein: CASSLLNTEAFF. The chain recombines TRBV7-2 with TRBJ1-1; D remains unclear. This CDR3 has 12 residues. V was trimmed by 2 bases and J by 0 bases, leaving 1 base between them. The germline V gene has CDR1 SGHTA and CDR2 FQGNSA. Variable domain in full (rest from reference TRBV7-2 and TRBJ1-1): GAGVSQSPSNKVTEKGKDVELRCDPISGHTALYWYRQSLGQGLEFLIYFQGNSAPDKSGLPSDRFSAERTGGSVSTLTIQRTQQEDSAVYLCASSLLNTEAFFGQGTRLTVV.

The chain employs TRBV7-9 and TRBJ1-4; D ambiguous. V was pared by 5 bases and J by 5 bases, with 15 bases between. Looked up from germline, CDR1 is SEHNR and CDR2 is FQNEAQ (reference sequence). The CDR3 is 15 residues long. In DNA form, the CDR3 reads TGTGCCAGCAGCCCTCACCTAGCAGCCAATGAAAAACTGTTTTTT. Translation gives CASSPHLAANEKLFF.

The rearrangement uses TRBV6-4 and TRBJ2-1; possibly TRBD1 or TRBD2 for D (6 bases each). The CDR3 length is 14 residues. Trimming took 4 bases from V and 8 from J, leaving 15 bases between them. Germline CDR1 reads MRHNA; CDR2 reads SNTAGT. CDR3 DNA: TGTGCCAGCAGTGGGTTAGAGGGGGGCGATGAGCAGTTCTTC. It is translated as CASSGLEGGDEQFF.

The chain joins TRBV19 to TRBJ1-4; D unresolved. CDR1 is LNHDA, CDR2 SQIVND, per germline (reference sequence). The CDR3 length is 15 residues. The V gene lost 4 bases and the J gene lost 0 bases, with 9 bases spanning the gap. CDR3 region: CASSTSETTNEKLFF. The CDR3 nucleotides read TGTGCCAGTAGTACCTCCGAGACAACTAATGAAAAACTGTTTTTT. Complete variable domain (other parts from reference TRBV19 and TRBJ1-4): DGGITQSPKYLFRKEGQNVTLSCEQNLNHDAMYWYRQDPGQGLRLIYYSQIVNDFQKGDIAEGYSVSREKKESFPLTVTSAQKNPTAFYLCASSTSETTNEKLFFGSGTQLSVL.

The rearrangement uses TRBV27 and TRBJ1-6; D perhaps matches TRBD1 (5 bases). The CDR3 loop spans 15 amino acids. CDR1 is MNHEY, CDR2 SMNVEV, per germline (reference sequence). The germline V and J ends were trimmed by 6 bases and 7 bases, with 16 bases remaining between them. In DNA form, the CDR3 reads TGTGCCAGCAGCCCCTTTTGGGGCCCCAATTCACCCCTCCACTTT. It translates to CASSPFWGPNSPLHF.

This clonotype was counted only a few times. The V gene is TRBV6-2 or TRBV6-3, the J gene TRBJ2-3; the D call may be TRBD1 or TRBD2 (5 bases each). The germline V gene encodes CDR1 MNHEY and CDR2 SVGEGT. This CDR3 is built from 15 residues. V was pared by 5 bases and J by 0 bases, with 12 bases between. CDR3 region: CASSPGTASTDTQYF. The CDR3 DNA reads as TGTGCCAGCAGTCCCGGGACGGCAAGCACAGATACGCAGTATTTT.

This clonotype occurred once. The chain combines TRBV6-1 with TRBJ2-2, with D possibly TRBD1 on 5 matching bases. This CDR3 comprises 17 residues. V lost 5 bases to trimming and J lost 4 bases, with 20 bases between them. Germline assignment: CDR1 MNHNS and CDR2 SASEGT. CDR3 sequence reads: CASSYFLWTWGTGELFF. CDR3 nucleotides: TGTGCCAGCAGTTACTTCCTGTGGACATGGGGCACCGGGGAGCTGTTTTTT.

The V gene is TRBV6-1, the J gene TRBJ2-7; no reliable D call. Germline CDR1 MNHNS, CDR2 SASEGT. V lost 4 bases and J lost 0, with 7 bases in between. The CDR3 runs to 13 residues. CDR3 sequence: CASSATNSYEQYF. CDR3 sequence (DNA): TGTGCCAGCAGTGCTACAAACTCCTACGAGCAGTACTTC.

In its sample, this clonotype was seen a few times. The CDR3 is CATSRDRGQSSYEQYF. The DNA for the CDR3 is TGTGCCACCAGCAGAGATAGGGGACAGAGCTCCTACGAGCAGTACTTC. The rearrangement links TRBV15 to TRBJ2-7; 7 bases are a match to TRBD1. The CDR3 runs to 16 residues. Germline V lookup: CDR1 LNHNV, CDR2 YYDKDF (reference sequence). V gave up 0 bases and J gave up 0 bases; unmatched junction bases: 5.

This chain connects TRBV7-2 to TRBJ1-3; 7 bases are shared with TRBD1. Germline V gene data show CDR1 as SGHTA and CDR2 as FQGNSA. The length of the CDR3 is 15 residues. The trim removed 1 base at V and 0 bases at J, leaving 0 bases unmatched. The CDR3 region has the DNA TGTGCCAGCAGCTTAGGACAGGGCTCTGGAAACACCATATATTTT. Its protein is CASSLGQGSGNTIYF.

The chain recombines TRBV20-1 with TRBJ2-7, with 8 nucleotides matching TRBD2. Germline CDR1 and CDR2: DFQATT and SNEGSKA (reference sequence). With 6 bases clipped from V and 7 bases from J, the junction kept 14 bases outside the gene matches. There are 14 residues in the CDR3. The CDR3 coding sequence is TGCAGTGCCGTAGCGGGGACCGCCGACGGGGAGCAGTACTTC. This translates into CSAVAGTADGEQYF.

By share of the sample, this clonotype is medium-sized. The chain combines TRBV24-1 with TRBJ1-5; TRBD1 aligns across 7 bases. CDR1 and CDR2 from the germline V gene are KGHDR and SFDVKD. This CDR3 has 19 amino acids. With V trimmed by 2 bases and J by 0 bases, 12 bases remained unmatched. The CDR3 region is CATSDSRQGGGYSNQPQHF. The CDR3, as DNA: TGTGCCACCAGTGATTCGCGACAGGGCGGCGGGTATAGCAATCAGCCCCAGCATTTT.

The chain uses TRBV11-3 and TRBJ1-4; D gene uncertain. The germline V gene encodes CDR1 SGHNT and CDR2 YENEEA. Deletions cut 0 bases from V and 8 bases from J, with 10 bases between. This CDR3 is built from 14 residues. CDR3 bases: TGTGCCAGCAGCTTAGACACCCCTCGGGAAAAACTGTTTTTT. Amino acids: CASSLDTPREKLFF.

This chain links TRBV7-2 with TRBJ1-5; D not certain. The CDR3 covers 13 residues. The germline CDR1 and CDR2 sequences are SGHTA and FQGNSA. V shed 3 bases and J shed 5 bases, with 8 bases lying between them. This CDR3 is CASSFGFHQPQHF. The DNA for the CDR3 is TGTGCCAGCAGCTTTGGTTTCCATCAGCCCCAGCATTTT.

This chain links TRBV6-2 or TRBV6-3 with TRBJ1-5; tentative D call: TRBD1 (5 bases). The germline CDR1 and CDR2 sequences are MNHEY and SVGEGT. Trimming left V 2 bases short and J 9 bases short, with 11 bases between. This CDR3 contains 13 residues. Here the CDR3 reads CASSYAGRGPQHF. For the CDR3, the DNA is TGTGCCAGCAGTTACGCAGGGAGGGGGCCCCAGCATTTT.

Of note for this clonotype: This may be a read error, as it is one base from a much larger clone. This CDR3 is CSVVGTGWREQYF. The CDR3, as DNA: TGCAGCGTTGTTGGGACAGGGTGGAGAGAGCAGTACTTC. The J gene is TRBJ2-7, the V gene TRBV29-1; 9 nucleotides agree with TRBD1. After removal of 4 bases from V and 7 bases from J, the junction contained 8 bases not matched to a gene. CDR1 and CDR2 from the germline V gene are SQVTM and ANQGSEA. This CDR3 comprises 13 residues.

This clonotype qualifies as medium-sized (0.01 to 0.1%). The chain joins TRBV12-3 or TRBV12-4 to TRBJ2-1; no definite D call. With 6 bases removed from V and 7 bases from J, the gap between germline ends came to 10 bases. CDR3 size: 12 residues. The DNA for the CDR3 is TGTGCCAGCAGCCACAATACGAATGAGCAGTTCTTC. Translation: CASSHNTNEQFF.

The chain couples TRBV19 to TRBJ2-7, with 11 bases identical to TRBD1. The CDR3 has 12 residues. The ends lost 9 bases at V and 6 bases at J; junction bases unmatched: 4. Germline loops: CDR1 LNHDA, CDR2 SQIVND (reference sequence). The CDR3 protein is CASTGQGAEQYF. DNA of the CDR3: TGTGCCAGCACTGGACAGGGGGCCGAGCAGTACTTC.

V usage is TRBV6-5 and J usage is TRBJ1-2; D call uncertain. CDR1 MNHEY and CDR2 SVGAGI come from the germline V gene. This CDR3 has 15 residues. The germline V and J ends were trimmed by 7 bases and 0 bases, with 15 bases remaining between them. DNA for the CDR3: TGTGCCAGCAATGGAGAGCGCAGCTCTAACTATGGCTACACCTTC. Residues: CASNGERSSNYGYTF.

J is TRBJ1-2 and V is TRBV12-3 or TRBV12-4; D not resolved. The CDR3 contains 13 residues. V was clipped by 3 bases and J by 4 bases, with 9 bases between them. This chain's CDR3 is CASSLGGRYGYTF. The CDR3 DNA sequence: TGTGCCAGCAGTTTGGGAGGGCGCTATGGCTACACCTTC.

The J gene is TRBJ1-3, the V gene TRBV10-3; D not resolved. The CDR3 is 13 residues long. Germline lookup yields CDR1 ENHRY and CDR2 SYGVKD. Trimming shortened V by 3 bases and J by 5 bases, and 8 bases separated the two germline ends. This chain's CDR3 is CAISEWGRNTIYF. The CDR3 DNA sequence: TGTGCCATCAGTGAATGGGGAAGAAACACCATATATTTT.

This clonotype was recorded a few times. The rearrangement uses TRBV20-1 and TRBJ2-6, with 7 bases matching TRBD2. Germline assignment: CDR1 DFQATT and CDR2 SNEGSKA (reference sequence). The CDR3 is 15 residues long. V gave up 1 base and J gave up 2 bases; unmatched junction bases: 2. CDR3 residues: CSARGGGAGANVLTF. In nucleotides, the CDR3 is TGCAGTGCTAGAGGGGGAGGGGCTGGGGCCAACGTCCTGACTTTC.

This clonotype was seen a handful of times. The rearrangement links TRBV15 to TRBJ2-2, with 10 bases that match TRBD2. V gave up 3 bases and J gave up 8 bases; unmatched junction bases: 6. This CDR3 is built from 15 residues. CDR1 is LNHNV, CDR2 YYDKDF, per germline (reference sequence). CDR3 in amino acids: CATSRLAGVVGELFF. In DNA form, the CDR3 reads TGTGCCACCAGCAGGCTAGCGGGAGTAGTGGGGGAGCTGTTTTTT. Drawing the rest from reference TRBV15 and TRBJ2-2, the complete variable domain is DAMVIQNPRYQVTQFGKPVTLSCSQTLNHNVMYWYQQKSSQAPKLLFHYYDKDFNNEADTPDNFQSRRPNTSFCFLDIRSPGLGDTAMYLCATSRLAGVVGELFFGEGSRLTVL.